The 10 T cell receptor beta chains reported below all come from one sample, sequenced in a study of OX40 agonist ivuxolimab in advanced cancers. Assay: immunoSEQ multiplex PCR; the TCRdb copy retains only in-frame clones and omits some. The top ten hold approximately 12% of the sample, which has approximately 58,000 clones, approximately 90% seen once. Specimen: CD4+ or CD8+ T cells sorted from blood, collected in a trial of the OX40 agonist ivuxolimab. Receptors were obtained from an adult with an advanced solid tumor such as melanoma, head and neck, liver or kidney cancer.

This chain joins TRBV9 and TRBJ2-7; 8 nucleotides align to TRBD1. This CDR3 is 14 amino acids long. The germline CDR1 and CDR2 sequences are SGDLS and YYNGEE. Trimming removed 2 bases from V and 5 bases from J; junction bases left unmatched: 6. The CDR3 nucleotides read TGTGCCAGCAGCGTCACAGGGACAGGTAACGAGCAGTACTTC. It codes for CASSVTGTGNEQYF.

This clone has just one count. This sequence joins TRBV7-9 and TRBJ2-1, with D tentatively TRBD1 (6 bases). Germline V gene data show CDR1 as SEHNR and CDR2 as FQNEAQ (reference sequence). Trimming shortened V by 6 bases and J by 2 bases, and 11 bases separated the two germline ends. The CDR3 covers 14 residues. CDR3 loop: CASSSYRAYNEQFF. CDR3 DNA sequence: TGTGCCAGCAGTTCGTACAGGGCCTACAATGAGCAGTTCTTC.

In its sample, this clone ranks as medium-sized (0.01 to 0.1%). The chain has TRBV5-6 and TRBJ1-5; 8 positions agree with TRBD1. The germline CDR1 and CDR2 sequences are SGHDT and YYEEEE. V shed 2 bases and J 0 bases; nucleotides not matched to a gene: 10. This CDR3 region has 18 residues. DNA of the CDR3: TGTGCCAGCAGCTTCTCGACAGGGGCCTCCTATAGCAATCAGCCCCAGCATTTT. This codes for CASSFSTGASYSNQPQHF. Drawing the rest from reference TRBV5-6 and TRBJ1-5, the complete variable domain is DAGVTQSPTHLIKTRGQQVTLRCSPKSGHDTVSWYQQALGQGPQFIFQYYEEEERQRGNFPDRFSGHQFPNYSSELNVNALLLGDSALYLCASSFSTGASYSNQPQHFGDGTRLSIL.

This chain links TRBV27 with TRBJ2-5; 9 nucleotides agree with TRBD2. In germline, CDR1 is MNHEY, CDR2 SMNVEV (reference sequence). The CDR3 has 14 amino acids. J gave up 5 bases and V 5 bases, and 6 bases lay outside the gene matches. CDR3 sequence: CASSLGLAWETQYF. The CDR3 bases are TGTGCCAGCAGTCTCGGACTAGCGTGGGAGACCCAGTACTTC.

The chain uses TRBV7-9 and TRBJ2-7, with D perhaps matching TRBD1 (6 bases). The CDR3 runs 15 residues. Deletions cut 1 base from V and 3 bases from J, with 13 bases between. Germline CDR1 is SEHNR and CDR2 is FQNEAQ (reference sequence). CDR3 region: CASSLGTGYGYEQYF. Written as DNA, the CDR3 is TGTGCCAGCAGCTTAGGAACAGGGTATGGCTACGAGCAGTACTTC.

The chain has TRBV7-6 and TRBJ2-1; 9 bases align to TRBD2. Germline CDR1 and CDR2: SGHVS and FNYEAQ. The CDR3 spans 17 residues. J gave up 0 bases and V 2 bases, and 5 bases lay outside the gene matches. The chain's CDR3 is CASSLLAGGASYNEQFF. The CDR3, as DNA: TGTGCCAGCAGCTTACTTGCGGGAGGGGCCTCCTACAATGAGCAGTTCTTC. Full variable domain (outside the CDR3, taken from reference TRBV7-6 and TRBJ2-1): GAGVSQSPRYKVTKRGQDVALRCDPISGHVSLYWYRQALGQGPEFLTYFNYEAQQDKSGLPNDRFSAERPEGSISTLTIQRTEQRDSAMYRCASSLLAGGASYNEQFFGPGTRLTVL.

The chain uses TRBV5-4 and TRBJ2-7, with 8 bases lining up with TRBD2. V lost 2 bases, J lost 3 bases, and 7 bases stayed unmatched. The CDR3 has 15 amino acids. CDR1 and CDR2 (germline): SGHNT, YYREEE (reference sequence). This CDR3 reads CASSFDTSGNYEQYF. The CDR3 coding sequence is TGTGCCAGCAGCTTCGACACTAGCGGAAACTACGAGCAGTACTTC.

The chain has TRBV11-2 and TRBJ1-1; D remains ambiguous. V shed 1 base and J shed 4 bases, with 7 bases lying between them. In germline, CDR1 is SGHAT, CDR2 FQNNGV. CDR3 length: 13 amino acids. The CDR3 spells CASSLVTRTEAFF. DNA of the CDR3: TGTGCCAGCAGCTTAGTTACACGCACTGAAGCTTTCTTT.

CDR3 DNA: TGTGCCAGTAGTATGGAGCGACCGAGCTCCTACAATGAGCAGTTCTTC. It codes for CASSMERPSSYNEQFF. The J gene is TRBJ2-1, the V gene TRBV19; D is unresolved. The CDR3 spans 16 residues. Germline CDR1 is LNHDA and CDR2 is SQIVND (reference sequence). V was cut by 3 bases and J by 0 bases, with 12 bases left in between.

The rearrangement links TRBV19 to TRBJ1-1, with D tentatively TRBD1 (5 bases). Trimming shortened V by 5 bases and J by 0 bases, and 13 bases separated the two germline ends. Germline V gene sequence: CDR1 LNHDA, CDR2 SQIVND (reference sequence). This CDR3 has 15 residues. The CDR3 DNA follows: TGTGCCAGTAGTCGCCTACAGGACATGAACACTGAAGCTTTCTTT. Protein: CASSRLQDMNTEAFF.